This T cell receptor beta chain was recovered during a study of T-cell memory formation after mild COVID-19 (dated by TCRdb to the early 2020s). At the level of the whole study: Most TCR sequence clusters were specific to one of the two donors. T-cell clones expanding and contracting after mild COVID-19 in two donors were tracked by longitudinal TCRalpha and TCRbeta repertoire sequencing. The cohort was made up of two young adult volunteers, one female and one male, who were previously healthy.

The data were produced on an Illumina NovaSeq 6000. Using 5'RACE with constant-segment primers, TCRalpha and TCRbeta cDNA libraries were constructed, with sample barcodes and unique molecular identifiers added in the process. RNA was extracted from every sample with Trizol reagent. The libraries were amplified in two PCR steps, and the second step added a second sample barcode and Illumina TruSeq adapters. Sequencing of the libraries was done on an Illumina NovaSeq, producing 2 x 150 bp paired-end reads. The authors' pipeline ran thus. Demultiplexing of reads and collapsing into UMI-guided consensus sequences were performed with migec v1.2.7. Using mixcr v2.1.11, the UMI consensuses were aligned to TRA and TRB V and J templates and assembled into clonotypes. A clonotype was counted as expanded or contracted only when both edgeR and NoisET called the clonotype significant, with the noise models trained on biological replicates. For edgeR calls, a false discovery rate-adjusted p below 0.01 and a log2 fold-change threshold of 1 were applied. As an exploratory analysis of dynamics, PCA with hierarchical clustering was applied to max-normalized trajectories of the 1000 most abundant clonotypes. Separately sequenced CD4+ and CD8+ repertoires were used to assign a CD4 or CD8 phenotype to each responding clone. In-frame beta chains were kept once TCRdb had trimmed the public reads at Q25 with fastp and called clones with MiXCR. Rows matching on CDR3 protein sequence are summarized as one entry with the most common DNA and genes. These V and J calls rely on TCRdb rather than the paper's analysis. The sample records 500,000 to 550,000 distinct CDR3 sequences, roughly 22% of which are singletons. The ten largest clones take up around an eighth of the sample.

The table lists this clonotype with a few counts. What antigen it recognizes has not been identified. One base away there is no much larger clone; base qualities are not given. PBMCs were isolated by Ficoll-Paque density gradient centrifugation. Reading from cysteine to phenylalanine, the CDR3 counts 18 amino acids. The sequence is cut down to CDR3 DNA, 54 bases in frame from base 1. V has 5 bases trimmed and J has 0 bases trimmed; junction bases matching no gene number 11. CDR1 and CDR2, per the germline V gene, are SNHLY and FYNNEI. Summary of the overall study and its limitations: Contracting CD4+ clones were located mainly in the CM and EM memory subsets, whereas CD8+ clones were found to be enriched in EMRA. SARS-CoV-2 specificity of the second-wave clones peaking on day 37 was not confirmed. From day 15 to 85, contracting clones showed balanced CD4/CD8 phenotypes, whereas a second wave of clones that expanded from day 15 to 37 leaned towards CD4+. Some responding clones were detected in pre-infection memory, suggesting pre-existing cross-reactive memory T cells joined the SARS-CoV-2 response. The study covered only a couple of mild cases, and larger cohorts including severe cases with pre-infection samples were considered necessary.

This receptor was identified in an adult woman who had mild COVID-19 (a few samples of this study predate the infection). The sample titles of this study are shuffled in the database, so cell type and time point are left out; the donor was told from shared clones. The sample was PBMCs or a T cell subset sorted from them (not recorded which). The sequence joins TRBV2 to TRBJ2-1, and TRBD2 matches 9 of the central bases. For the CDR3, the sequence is CASSLLGPSGISYNEQFF. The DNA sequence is TGTGCCAGCAGTCTTCTCGGTCCTAGCGGGATCTCCTACAATGAGCAGTTCTTC.